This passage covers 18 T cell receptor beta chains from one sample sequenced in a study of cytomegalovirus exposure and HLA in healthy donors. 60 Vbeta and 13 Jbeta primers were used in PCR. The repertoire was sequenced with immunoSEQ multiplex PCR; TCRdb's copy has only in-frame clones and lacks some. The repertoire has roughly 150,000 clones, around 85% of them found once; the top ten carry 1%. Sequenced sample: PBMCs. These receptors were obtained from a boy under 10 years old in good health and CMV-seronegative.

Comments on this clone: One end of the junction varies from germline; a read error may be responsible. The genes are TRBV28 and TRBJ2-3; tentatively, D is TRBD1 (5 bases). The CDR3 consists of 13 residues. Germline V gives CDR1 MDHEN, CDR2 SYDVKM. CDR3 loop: CASGLTGTDTQYF. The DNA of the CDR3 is TGTGCCAGCGGTTTGACAGGCACAGATACGCAGTATTTT.

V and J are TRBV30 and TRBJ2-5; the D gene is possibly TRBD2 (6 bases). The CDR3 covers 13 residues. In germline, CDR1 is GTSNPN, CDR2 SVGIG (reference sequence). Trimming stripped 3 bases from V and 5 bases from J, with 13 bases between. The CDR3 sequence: CAWSPGGAETQYF. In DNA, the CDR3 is TGTGCCTGGAGCCCAGGAGGGGCCGAGACCCAGTACTTC.

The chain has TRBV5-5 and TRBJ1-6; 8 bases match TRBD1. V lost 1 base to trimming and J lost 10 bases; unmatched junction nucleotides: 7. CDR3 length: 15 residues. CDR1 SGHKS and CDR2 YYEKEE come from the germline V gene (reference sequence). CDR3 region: CASSLWGQVASPLHF. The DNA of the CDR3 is TGTGCCAGCAGCTTGTGGGGACAGGTTGCCTCACCCCTCCACTTT.

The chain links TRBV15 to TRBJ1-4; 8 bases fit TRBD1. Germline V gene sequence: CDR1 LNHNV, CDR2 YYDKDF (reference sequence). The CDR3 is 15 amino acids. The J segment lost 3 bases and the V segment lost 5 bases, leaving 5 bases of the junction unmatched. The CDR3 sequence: CATSPQQGANEKLFF. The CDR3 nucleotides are TGTGCCACCAGCCCACAACAGGGGGCTAATGAAAAACTGTTTTTT.

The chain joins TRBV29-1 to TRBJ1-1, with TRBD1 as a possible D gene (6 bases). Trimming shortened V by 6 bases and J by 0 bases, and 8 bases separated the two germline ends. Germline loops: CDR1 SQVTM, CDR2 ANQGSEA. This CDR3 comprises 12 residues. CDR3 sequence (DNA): TGCAGCGTGGGACACTTGAACACTGAAGCTTTCTTT. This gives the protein CSVGHLNTEAFF. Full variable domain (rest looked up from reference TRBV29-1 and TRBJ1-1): SAVISQKPSRDICQRGTSLTIQCQVDSQVTMMFWYRQQPGQSLTLIATANQGSEATYESGFVIDKFPISRPNLTFSTLTVSNMSPEDSSIYLCSVGHLNTEAFFGQGTRLTVV.

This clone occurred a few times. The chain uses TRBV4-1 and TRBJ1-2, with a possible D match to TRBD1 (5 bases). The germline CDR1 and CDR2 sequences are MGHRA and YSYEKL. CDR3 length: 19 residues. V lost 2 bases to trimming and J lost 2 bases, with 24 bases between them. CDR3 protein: CASSQNPTEGNRWNYGYTF. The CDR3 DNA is TGCGCCAGCAGCCAAAATCCTACGGAGGGGAACAGGTGGAACTATGGCTACACCTTC.

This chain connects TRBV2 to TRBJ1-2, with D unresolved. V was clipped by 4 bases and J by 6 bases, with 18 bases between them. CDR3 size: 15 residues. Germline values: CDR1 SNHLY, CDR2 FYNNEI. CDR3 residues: CASSGQERTGNGYTF. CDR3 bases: TGTGCCAGCAGTGGTCAGGAAAGGACTGGAAATGGCTACACCTTC.

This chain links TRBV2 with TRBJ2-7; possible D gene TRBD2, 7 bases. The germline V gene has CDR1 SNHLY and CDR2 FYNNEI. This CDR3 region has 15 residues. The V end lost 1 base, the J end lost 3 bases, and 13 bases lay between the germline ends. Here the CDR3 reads CASSEEVGGLYEQYF. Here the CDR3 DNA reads TGTGCCAGCAGTGAAGAGGTGGGGGGGCTCTACGAGCAGTACTTC.

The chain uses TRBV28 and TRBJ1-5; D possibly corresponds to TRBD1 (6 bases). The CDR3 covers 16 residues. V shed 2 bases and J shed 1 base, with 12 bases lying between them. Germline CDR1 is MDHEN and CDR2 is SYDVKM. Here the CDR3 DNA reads TGTGCCAGCAGTTTAGGGGACATTTGGAGCAATCAGCCCCAGCATTTT. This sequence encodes CASSLGDIWSNQPQHF.

The CDR3 DNA reads as TGTGCCAGCAGTCGGACAGGGACCTATGGCTACACCTTC. It is translated as CASSRTGTYGYTF. This chain uses TRBV6-5 with TRBJ1-2; 8 bases align to TRBD1. The germline CDR1 and CDR2 sequences are MNHEY and SVGAGI. The CDR3 consists of 13 residues. V was clipped by 5 bases and J by 4 bases; unmatched bases: 3.

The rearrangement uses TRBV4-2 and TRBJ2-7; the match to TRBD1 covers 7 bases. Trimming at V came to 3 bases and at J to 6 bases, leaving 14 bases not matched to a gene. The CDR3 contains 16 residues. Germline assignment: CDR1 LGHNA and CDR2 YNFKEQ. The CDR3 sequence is CASSHLDRDSWGEQYF. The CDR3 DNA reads TGTGCCAGCAGCCACTTAGACAGGGACAGTTGGGGCGAGCAGTACTTC.

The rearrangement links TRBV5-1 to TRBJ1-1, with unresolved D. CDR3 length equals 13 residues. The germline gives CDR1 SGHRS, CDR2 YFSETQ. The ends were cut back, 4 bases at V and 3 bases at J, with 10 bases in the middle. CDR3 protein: CASSLRIDTEAFF. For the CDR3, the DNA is TGCGCCAGCAGCCTGCGGATTGACACTGAAGCTTTCTTT.

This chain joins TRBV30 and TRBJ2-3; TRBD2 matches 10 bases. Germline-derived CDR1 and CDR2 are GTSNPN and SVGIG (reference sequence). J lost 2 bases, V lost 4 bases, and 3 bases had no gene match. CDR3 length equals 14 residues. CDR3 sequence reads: CAWTGLADTDTQYF. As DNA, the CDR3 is TGTGCCTGGACCGGACTAGCGGACACAGATACGCAGTATTTT. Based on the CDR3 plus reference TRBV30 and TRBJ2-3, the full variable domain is SQTIHQWPATLVQPVGSPLSLECTVEGTSNPNLYWYRQAAGRGLQLLFYSVGIGQISSEVPQNLSASRPQDRQFILSSKKLLLSDSGFYLCAWTGLADTDTQYFGPGTRLTVL.

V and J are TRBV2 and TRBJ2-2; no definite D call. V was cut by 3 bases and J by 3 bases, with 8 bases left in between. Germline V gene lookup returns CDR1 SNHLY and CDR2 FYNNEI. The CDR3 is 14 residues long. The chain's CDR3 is CASSDGIDTGELFF. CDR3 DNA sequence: TGTGCCAGCAGTGACGGTATAGACACCGGGGAGCTGTTTTTT.

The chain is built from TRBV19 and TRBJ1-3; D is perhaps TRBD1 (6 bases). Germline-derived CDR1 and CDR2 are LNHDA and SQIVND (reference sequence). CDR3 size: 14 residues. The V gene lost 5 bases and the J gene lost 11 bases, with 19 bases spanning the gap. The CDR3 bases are TGTGCCAGTAGTTCCCGGACAGAAAGAATGGCCATATATTTT. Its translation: CASSSRTERMAIYF.

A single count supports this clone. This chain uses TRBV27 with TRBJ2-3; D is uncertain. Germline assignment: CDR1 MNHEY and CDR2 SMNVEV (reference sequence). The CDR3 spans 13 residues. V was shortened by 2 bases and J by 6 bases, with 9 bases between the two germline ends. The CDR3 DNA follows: TGTGCCAGCAGTTTAATCCCCCGGGATACGCAGTATTTT. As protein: CASSLIPRDTQYF.

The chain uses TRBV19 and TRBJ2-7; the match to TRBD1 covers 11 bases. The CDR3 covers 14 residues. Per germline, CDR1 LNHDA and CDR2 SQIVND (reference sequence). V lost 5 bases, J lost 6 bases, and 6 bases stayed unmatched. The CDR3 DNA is TGTGCCAGTAGTTCCGGACAGGGGGCGAGCGAGCAGTACTTC. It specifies CASSSGQGASEQYF.

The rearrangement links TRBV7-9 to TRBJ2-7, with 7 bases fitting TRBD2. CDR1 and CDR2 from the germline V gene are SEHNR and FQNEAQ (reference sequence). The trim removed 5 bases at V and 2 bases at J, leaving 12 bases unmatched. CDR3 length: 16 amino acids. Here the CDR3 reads CASSPPAGRAAYEQYF. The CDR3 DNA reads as TGTGCCAGCAGCCCCCCAGCGGGGAGGGCCGCCTACGAGCAGTACTTC.